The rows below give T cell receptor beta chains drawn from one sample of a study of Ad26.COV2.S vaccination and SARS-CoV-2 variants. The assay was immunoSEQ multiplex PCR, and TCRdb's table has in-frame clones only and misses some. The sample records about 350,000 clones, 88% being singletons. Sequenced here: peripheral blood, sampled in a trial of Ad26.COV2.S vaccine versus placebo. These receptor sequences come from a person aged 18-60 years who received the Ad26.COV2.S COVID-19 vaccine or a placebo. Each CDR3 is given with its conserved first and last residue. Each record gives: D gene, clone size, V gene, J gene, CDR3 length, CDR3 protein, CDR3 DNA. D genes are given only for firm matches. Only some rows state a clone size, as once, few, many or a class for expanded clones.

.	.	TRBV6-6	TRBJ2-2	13	CASSYQATGELFF	TGTGCCAGCAGTTATCAGGCGACCGGGGAGCTGTTTTTT
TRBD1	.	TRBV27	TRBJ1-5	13	CASADRFWEPQHF	TGTGCCAGCGCGGACAGGTTTTGGGAGCCCCAGCATTTT
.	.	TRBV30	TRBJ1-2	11	CAWSVTGGYTF	TGTGCCTGGAGTGTGACTGGGGGCTACACCTTC
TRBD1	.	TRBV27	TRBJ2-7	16	CASSSLQGARVFEQYF	TGTGCCAGCAGTTCGCTTCAGGGGGCGCGGGTGTTCGAGCAGTACTTC
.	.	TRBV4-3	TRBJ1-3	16	CASSQSPGVTGVTIYF	TGCGCCAGCAGCCAATCGCCAGGGGTAACCGGGGTCACCATATATTTT
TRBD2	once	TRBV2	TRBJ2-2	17	CASSEAGLAGLTGELFF	TGTGCCAGCAGTGAAGCGGGACTAGCGGGATTAACCGGGGAGCTGTTTTTT
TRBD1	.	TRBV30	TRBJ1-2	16	CAWSRHSDRDWNGYTF	TGTGCCTGGAGTCGCCACTCCGACAGGGACTGGAATGGCTACACCTTC
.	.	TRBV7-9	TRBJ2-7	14	CASSLERESYEQYF	TGTGCCAGCAGCTTAGAAAGGGAGTCCTACGAGCAGTACTTC
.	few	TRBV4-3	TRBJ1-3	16	CASSQDRGGAGNTIYF	TGCGCCAGCAGCCAAGATCGTGGCGGGGCTGGAAACACCATATATTTT
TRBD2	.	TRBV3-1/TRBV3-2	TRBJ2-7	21	CASSPLDTPRTSGRRSYEQYF	TGTGCCAGCAGCCCGCTCGATACACCGAGGACTAGCGGGAGACGAAGCTACGAGCAGTACTTC
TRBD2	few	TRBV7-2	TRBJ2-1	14	CASSARTSANEQFF	TGTGCCAGCAGCGCCCGGACTAGCGCCAATGAGCAGTTCTTC
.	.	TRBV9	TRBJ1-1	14	CASSPETANTEAFF	TGTGCCAGCAGCCCCGAGACAGCGAACACTGAAGCTTTCTTT
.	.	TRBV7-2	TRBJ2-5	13	CASSLGRWETQYF	TGTGCCAGCAGCTTAGGTCGGTGGGAGACCCAGTACTTC
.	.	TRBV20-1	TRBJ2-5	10	CSARQETQYF	TGCAGTGCACGGCAAGAGACCCAGTACTTC
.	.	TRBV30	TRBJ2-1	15	CAWSVLSGLPNEQFF	TGTGCCTGGAGTGTCCTGAGCGGACTTCCAAATGAGCAGTTCTTC
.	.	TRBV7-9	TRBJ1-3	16	CASRTSGTSSGNTIYF	TGTGCCAGCAGGACCTCCGGGACATCCTCTGGAAACACCATATATTTT
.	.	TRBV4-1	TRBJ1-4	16	CASSLTVSVQTEKLFF	TGCGCCAGCAGCCTCACCGTGTCCGTACAAACTGAAAAACTGTTTTTT
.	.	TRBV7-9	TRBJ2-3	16	CASSLWRGGSTDTQYF	TGTGCCAGCAGCTTATGGAGGGGCGGGAGCACAGATACGCAGTATTTT
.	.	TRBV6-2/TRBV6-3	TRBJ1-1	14	CASSYGHVNTEAFF	TGTGCCAGCAGTTACGGACACGTGAACACTGAAGCTTTCTTT
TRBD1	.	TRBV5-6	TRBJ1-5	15	CASSLAGGDNQPQHF	TGTGCCAGCAGCTTGGCAGGGGGGGACAATCAGCCCCAGCATTTT
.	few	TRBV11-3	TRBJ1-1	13	CASSPPGGTEAFF	TGTGCCAGCAGCCCCCCCGGGGGCACTGAAGCTTTCTTT
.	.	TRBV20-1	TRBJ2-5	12	CSASPARETQYF	TGCAGTGCTAGTCCAGCCAGAGAGACCCAGTACTTC
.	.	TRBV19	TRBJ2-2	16	CASTTEYGRASGELFF	TGTGCCAGTACAACGGAGTACGGGCGAGCGTCCGGGGAGCTGTTTTTT
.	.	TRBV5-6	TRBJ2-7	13	CASSFRQSYEQYF	TGTGCCAGCAGCTTTAGACAGAGCTACGAGCAGTACTTC
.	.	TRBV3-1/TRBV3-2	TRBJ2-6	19	CASSQDLSVWNSGANVLTF	TGTGCCAGCAGCCAAGATCTTAGCGTGTGGAACTCTGGGGCCAACGTCCTGACTTTC
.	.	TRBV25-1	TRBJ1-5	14	CASSPQGGNQPQHF	TGTGCCAGCAGTCCACAGGGTGGCAATCAGCCCCAGCATTTT
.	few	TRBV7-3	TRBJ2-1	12	CASSLLSQEQFF	TGTGCCAGCAGCTTACTATCTCAGGAGCAGTTCTTC
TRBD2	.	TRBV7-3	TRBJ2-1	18	CASSFTPGSGSSYNEQFF	TGTGCCAGCAGCTTCACCCCCGGTAGCGGGAGCTCCTACAATGAGCAGTTCTTC
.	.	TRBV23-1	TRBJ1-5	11	CASPAMRPQHF	TGCGCCAGCCCCGCGATGCGGCCCCAGCATTTT
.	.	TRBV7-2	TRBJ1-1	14	CASSLVLASTEAFF	TGTGCCAGCAGCTTAGTTCTCGCGAGCACTGAAGCTTTCTTT
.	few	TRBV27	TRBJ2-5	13	CASKGGLRETQYF	TGTGCCAGCAAGGGGGGGCTCAGGGAGACCCAGTACTTC
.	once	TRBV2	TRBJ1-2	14	CASSEIRAEGGYTF	TGTGCCAGCAGTGAGATTCGGGCAGAGGGTGGCTACACCTTC
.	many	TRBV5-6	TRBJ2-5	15	CASSLEGRVQETQYF	TGTGCCAGCAGCTTGGAGGGCCGGGTCCAAGAGACCCAGTACTTC
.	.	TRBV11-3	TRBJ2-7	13	CASSLGGPYEQYF	TGTGCCAGCAGCTTAGGGGGTCCCTACGAGCAGTACTTC
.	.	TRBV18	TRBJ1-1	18	CASSPLDIGDIPNTEAFF	TGTGCCAGCTCACCATTGGATATTGGGGATATCCCGAACACTGAAGCTTTCTTT
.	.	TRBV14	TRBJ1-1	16	CASSQALRNLNTEAFF	TGTGCCAGCAGCCAAGCACTTCGGAACTTGAACACTGAAGCTTTCTTT
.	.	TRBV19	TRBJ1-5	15	CASSMLGGSNQPQHF	TGTGCCAGTAGTATGTTGGGGGGGAGCAATCAGCCCCAGCATTTT
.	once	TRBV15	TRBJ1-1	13	CATSRDLGAEAFF	TGTGCCACCAGCAGAGACCTGGGCGCTGAAGCTTTCTTT
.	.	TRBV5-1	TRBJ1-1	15	CASSLAVGGRTEAFF	TGCGCCAGCAGCTTGGCCGTCGGGGGCCGGACTGAAGCTTTCTTT
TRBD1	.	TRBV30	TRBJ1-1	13	CAWRRGLPTEAFF	TGTGCCTGGAGAAGGGGGCTCCCCACTGAAGCTTTCTTT
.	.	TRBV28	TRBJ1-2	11	CASRSNYGYTF	TGTGCCAGCAGATCTAACTATGGCTACACCTTC
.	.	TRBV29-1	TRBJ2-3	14	CSVRNEGRTDTQYF	TGCAGCGTTCGGAACGAAGGGCGCACAGATACGCAGTATTTT
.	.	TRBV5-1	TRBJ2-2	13	CASSLIETGELFF	TGCGCCAGCAGCTTGATTGAGACCGGGGAGCTGTTTTTT
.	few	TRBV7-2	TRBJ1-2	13	CASSLDVGGSYTF	TGTGCCAGCAGCTTAGACGTGGGGGGCAGCTACACCTTC
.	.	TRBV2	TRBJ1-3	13	CASTGQPLNTIYF	TGTGCCAGCACTGGACAGCCTCTAAACACCATATATTTT
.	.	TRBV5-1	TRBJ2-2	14	CASSLGSLPGELFF	TGCGCCAGCAGCTTGGGGTCCTTACCCGGGGAGCTGTTTTTT
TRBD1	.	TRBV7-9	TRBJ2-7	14	CASSLGGQGGEQYF	TGTGCCAGCAGCTTAGGCGGACAGGGCGGCGAGCAGTACTTC
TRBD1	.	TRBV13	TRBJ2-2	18	CASSLGQRRDRVGGELFF	TGTGCCAGCAGCTTAGGTCAACGGCGGGACAGGGTCGGCGGGGAGCTGTTTTTT
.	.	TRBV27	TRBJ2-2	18	CASSSATGTRRYTGELFF	TGTGCCAGCAGTTCAGCGACCGGGACCCGAAGATACACCGGGGAGCTGTTTTTT
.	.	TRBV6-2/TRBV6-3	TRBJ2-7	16	CASSYSTEINSYEQYF	TGTGCCAGCAGTTACTCGACTGAAATAAACTCCTACGAGCAGTACTTC
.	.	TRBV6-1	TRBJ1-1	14	CASSEVDRNTEAFF	TGTGCCAGCAGTGAAGTGGACAGGAACACTGAAGCTTTCTTT
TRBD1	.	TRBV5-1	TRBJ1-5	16	CASSVTGTDSNQPQHF	TGCGCCAGCAGTGTGACAGGGACGGATAGCAATCAGCCCCAGCATTTT
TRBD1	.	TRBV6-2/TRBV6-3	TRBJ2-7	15	CASSYPRTGGYEQYF	TGTGCCAGCAGTTACCCCCGGACAGGGGGGTACGAGCAGTACTTC
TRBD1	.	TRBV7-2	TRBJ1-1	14	CASSPDRENTEAFF	TGTGCCAGCAGCCCGGACAGGGAGAACACTGAAGCTTTCTTT
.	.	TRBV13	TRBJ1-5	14	CASSSSGGAQPQHF	TGTGCCAGCAGCTCAAGTGGGGGGGCCCAGCCCCAGCATTTT
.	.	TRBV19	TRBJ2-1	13	CASSEERWNEQFF	TGTGCCAGTAGTGAAGAACGGTGGAATGAGCAGTTCTTC
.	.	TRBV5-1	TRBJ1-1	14	CASAPGHRGAEAFF	TGCGCCAGCGCTCCGGGACACCGAGGGGCTGAAGCTTTCTTT